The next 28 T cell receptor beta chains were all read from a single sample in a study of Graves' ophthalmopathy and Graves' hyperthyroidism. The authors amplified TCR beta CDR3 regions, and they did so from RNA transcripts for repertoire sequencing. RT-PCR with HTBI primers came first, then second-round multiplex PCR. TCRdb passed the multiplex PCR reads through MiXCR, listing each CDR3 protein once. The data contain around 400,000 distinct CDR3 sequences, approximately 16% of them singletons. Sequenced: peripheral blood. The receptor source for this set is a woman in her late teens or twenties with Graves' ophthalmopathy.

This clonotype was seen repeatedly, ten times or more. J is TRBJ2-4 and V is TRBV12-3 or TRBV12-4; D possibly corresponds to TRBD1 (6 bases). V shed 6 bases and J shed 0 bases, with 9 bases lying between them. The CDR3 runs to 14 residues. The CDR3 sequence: CASRDSGAKNIQYF. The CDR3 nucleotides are TGTGCCAGCAGGGACAGCGGAGCCAAAAACATTCAGTACTTC.

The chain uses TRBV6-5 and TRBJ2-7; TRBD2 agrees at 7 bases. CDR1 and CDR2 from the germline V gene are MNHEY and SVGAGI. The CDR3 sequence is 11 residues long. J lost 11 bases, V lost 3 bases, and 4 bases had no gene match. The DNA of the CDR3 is TGTGCCAGCAGTTATGTCGGGGGGAAGTACTTC. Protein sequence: CASSYVGGKYF.

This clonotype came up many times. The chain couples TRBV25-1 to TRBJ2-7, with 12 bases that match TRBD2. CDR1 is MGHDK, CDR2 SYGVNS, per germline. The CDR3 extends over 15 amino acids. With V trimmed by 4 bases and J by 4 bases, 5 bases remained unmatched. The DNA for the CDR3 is TGTGCCAGCAGTGGTTGGACTAGCGGGAAATACGAGCAGTACTTC. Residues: CASSGWTSGKYEQYF.

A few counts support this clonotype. The CDR3 nucleotides are TGCAGTGCTAGAGTTCTAGCGGGGGCCCCCGGGGAGCTGTTTTTT. Translation: CSARVLAGAPGELFF. J is TRBJ2-2 and V is TRBV20-1, with 10 bases lining up with TRBD2. This CDR3 comprises 15 residues. The germline V gene encodes CDR1 DFQATT and CDR2 SNEGSKA (reference sequence). The J segment lost 6 bases and the V segment lost 1 base, leaving 5 bases of the junction unmatched.

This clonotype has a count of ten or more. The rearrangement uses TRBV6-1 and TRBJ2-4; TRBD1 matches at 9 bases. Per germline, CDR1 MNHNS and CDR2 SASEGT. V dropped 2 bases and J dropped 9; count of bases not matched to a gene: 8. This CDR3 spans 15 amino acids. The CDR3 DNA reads TGTGCCAGCAGTGAACGGACAGGGGTTCAAGGCATTCAGTACTTC. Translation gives CASSERTGVQGIQYF.

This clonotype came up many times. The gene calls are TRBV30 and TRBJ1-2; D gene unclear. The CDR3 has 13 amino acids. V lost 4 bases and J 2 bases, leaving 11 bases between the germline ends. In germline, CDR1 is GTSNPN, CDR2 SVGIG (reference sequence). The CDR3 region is CAWMGPPNYGYTF. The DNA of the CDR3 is TGTGCCTGGATGGGTCCGCCGAACTATGGCTACACCTTC. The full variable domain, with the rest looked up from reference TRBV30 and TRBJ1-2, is SQTIHQWPATLVQPVGSPLSLECTVEGTSNPNLYWYRQAAGRGLQLLFYSVGIGQISSEVPQNLSASRPQDRQFILSSKKLLLSDSGFYLCAWMGPPNYGYTFGSGTRLTVV.

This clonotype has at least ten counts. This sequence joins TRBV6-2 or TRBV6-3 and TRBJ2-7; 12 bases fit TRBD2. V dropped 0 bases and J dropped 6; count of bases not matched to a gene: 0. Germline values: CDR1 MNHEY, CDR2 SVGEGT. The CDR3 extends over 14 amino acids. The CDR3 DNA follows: TGTGCCAGCAGTTACTCGACTAGCGGGAGCGAGCAGTACTTC. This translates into CASSYSTSGSEQYF.

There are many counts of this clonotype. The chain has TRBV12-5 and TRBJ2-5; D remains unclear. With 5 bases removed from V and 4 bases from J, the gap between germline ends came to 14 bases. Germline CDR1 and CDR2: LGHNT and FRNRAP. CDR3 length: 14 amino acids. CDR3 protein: CASGRAEPPETQYF. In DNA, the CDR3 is TGTGCTAGTGGTAGGGCAGAACCTCCAGAGACCCAGTACTTC.

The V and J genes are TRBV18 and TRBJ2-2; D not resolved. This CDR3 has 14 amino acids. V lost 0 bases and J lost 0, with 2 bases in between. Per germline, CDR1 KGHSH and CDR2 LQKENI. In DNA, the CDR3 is TGTGCCAGCTCACCACCCCCGAACACCGGGGAGCTGTTTTTT. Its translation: CASSPPPNTGELFF.

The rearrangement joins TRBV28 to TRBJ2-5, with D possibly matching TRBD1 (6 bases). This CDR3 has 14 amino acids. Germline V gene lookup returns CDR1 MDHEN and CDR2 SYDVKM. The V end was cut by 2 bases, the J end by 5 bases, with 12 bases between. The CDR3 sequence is CASSLPGAGETQYF. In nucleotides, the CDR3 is TGTGCCAGCAGTTTACCAGGGGCTGGGGAGACCCAGTACTTC.

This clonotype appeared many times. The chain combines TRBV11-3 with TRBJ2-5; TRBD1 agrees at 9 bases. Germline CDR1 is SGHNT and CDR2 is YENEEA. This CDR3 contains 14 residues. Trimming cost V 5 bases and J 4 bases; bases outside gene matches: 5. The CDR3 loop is CASSKDRGRETQYF. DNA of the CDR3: TGTGCCAGCAGCAAGGACAGGGGAAGAGAGACCCAGTACTTC.

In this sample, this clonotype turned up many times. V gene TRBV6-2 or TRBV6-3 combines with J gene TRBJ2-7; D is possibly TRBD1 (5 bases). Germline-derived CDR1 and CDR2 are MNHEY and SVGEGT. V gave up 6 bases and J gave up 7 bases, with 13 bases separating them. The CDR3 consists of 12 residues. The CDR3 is CASSFYQGEQYF. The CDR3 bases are TGTGCCAGCAGCTTCTACCAGGGTGAGCAGTACTTC.

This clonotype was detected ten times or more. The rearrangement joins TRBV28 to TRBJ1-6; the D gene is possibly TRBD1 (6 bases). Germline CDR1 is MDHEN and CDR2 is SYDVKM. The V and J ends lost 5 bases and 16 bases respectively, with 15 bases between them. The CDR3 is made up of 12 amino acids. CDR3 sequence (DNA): TGTGCCAGCAGTACAGGGCTAGTTGGTCTCCACTTT. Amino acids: CASSTGLVGLHF.

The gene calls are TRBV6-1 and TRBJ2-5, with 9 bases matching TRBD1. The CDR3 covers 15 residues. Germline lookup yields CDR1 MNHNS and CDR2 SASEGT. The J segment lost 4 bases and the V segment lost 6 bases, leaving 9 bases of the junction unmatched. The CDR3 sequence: CASRGTGGGGETQYF. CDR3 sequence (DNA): TGTGCCAGCAGGGGAACAGGGGGCGGAGGAGAGACCCAGTACTTC.

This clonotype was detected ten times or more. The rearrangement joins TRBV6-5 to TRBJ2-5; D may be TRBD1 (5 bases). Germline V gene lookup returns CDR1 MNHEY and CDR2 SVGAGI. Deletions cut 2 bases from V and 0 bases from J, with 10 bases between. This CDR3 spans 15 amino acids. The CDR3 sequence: CASSYPQGDQETQYF. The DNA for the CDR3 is TGTGCCAGCAGTTACCCGCAGGGCGACCAAGAGACCCAGTACTTC.

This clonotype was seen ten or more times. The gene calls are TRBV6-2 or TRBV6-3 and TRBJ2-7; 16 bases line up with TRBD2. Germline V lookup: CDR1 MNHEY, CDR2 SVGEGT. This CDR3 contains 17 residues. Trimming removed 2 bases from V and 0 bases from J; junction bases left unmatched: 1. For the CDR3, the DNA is TGTGCCAGCAGTTACGGGACTAGCGGGAGGGTCTCCTACGAGCAGTACTTC. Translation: CASSYGTSGRVSYEQYF.

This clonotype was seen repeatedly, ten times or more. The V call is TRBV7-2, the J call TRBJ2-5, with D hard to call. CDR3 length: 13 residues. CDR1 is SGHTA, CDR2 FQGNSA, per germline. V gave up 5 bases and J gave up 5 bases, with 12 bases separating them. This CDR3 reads CASSPISWETQYF. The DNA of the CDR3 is TGTGCCAGCAGCCCCATAAGTTGGGAGACCCAGTACTTC.

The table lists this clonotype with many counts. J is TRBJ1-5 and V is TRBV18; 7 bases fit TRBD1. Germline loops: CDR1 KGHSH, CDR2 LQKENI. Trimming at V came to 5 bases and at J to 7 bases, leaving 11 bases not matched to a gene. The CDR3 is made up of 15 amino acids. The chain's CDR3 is CASSSAGGQGQPQHF. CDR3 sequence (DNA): TGTGCCAGCTCATCCGCAGGGGGGCAGGGGCAGCCCCAGCATTTT.

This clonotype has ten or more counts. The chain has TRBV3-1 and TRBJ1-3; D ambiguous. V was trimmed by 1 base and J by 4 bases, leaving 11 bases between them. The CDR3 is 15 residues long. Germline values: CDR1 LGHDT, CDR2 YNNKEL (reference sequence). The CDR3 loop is CASSQGWGQGNTIYF. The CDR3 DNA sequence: TGTGCCAGCAGCCAAGGTTGGGGTCAGGGAAACACCATATATTTT. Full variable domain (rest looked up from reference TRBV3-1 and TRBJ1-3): DTAVSQTPKYLVTQMGNDKSIKCEQNLGHDTMYWYKQDSKKFLKIMFSYNNKELIINETVPNRFSPKSPDKAHLNLHINSLELGDSAVYFCASSQGWGQGNTIYFGEGSWLTVV.

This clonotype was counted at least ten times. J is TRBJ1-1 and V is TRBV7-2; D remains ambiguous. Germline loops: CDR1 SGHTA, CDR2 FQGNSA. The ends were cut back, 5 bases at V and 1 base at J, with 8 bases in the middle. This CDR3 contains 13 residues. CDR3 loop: CASSRPRNTEAFF. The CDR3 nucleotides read TGTGCCAGCAGCCGTCCTAGGAACACTGAAGCTTTCTTT. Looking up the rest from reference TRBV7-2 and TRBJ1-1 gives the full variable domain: GAGVSQSPSNKVTEKGKDVELRCDPISGHTALYWYRQSLGQGLEFLIYFQGNSAPDKSGLPSDRFSAERTGGSVSTLTIQRTQQEDSAVYLCASSRPRNTEAFFGQGTRLTVV.

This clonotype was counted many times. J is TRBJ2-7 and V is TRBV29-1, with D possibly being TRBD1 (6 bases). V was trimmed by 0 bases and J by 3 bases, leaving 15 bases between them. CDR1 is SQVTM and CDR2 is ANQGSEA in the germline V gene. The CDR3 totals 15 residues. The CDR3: CSVEEEDRANYEQYF. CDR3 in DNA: TGCAGCGTTGAAGAGGAGGACAGAGCAAACTACGAGCAGTACTTC.

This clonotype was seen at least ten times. CDR3 DNA sequence: TGTGCCAGCAGTTTATCAGGGGCTCAGCCCCAGCATTTT. It is translated as CASSLSGAQPQHF. V gene TRBV27 combines with J gene TRBJ1-5; possibly TRBD1 for D (5 bases). V dropped 0 bases and J dropped 6 bases, with 6 bases sitting between them. Germline loops: CDR1 MNHEY, CDR2 SMNVEV (reference sequence). The CDR3 covers 13 residues.

The CDR3 nucleotides are TGTGCCAGCAAGGGCGAGTCAGGAAACACCATATATTTT. Protein: CASKGESGNTIYF. The genes are TRBV2 and TRBJ1-3; D not resolved. The V end lost 7 bases, the J end lost 4 bases, and 11 bases lay between the germline ends. CDR3 length equals 13 residues. CDR1 SNHLY and CDR2 FYNNEI come from the germline V gene.

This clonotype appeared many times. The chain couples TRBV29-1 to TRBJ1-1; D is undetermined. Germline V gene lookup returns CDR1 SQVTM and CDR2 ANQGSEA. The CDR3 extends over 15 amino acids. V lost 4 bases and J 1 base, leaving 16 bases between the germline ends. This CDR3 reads CSVVTWQAGNTEAFF. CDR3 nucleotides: TGCAGCGTTGTGACGTGGCAGGCGGGGAACACTGAAGCTTTCTTT.

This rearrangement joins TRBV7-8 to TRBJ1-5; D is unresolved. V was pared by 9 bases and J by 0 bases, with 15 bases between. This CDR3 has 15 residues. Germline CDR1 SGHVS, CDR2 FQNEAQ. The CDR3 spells CASTYQQDSNQPQHF. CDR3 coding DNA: TGTGCCAGTACCTACCAGCAAGATAGCAATCAGCCCCAGCATTTT. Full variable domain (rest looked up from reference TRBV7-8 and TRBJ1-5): GAGVSQSPRYKVAKRGQDVALRCDPISGHVSLFWYQQALGQGPEFLTYFQNEAQLDKSGLPSDRFFAERPEGSVSTLKIQRTQQEDSAVYLCASTYQQDSNQPQHFGDGTRLSIL.

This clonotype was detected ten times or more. As DNA, the CDR3 is TGTGCCAGCAGCACCGGGGGCGGGAGCACAGATACGCAGTATTTT. It codes for CASSTGGGSTDTQYF. The chain uses TRBV5-6 and TRBJ2-3; D might be TRBD1 or TRBD2, each matching 6 bases. The V gene lost 4 bases and the J gene lost 0 bases, with 12 bases spanning the gap. Germline CDR1 and CDR2: SGHDT and YYEEEE. The CDR3 is 15 residues long.

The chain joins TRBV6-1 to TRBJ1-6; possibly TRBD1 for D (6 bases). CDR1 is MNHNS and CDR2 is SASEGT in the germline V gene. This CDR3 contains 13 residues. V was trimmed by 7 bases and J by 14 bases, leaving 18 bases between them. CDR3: CASMAGVSEALHF. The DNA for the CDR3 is TGTGCCAGCATGGCAGGGGTCAGTGAGGCCCTCCACTTT.

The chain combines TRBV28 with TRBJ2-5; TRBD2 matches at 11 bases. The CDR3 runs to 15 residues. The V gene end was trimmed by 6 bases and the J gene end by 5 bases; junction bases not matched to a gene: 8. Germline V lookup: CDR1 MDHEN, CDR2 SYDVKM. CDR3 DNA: TGTGCCAGCAGGTCTAGCGGGGGGCCTGTGGAGACCCAGTACTTC. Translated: CASRSSGGPVETQYF.